The next 29 T cell receptor beta chains were all read from a single sample in a study of monozygotic twins with inflammatory bowel disease. TCRdb reprocessed the 5' RACE reads and stores each CDR3 protein as one record, lacking DNA. Its listing shows around 100,000 distinct CDR3 sequences. The sequenced material came from blood. The receptor source for this set is a human donor with ulcerative colitis or Crohn's disease, or a healthy co-twin of an affected twin (not recorded which).

The chain has TRBV10-2 and TRBJ2-1. The CDR3 length is 14 residues. Germline loops: CDR1 WSHSY, CDR2 SAAADI. CDR3 sequence reads: CASSDSTENNEQFF.

This chain uses TRBV10-1 with TRBJ2-1; absent DNA, TCRdb's TRBD2 call cannot be checked. Germline V lookup: CDR1 WNHNN, CDR2 SYGVQD (reference sequence). The CDR3 runs to 17 residues. CDR3 region: CASSASGSTHSYNEQFF.

The V and J genes are TRBV7-6 and TRBJ2-1. CDR1 and CDR2 (germline): SGHVS, FNYEAQ. The CDR3 sequence is 11 residues long. This CDR3 is CASSPGSGQFF.

The chain joins TRBV29-1 to TRBJ2-2; TCRdb names TRBD2, which stays unverified in the absence of DNA. CDR1 SQVTM and CDR2 ANQGSEA come from the germline V gene. The CDR3 runs 14 residues. The CDR3 is CTTSGASYTGELFF.

The chain joins TRBV19 to TRBJ2-7; TCRdb picks TRBD2, but there is no DNA to check that call. Per the germline V gene, CDR1 is LNHDA and CDR2 is SQIVND (reference sequence). The CDR3 extends over 14 amino acids. The CDR3 protein is CASRSPGLRGEQYF.

This chain connects TRBV9 to TRBJ2-5; TCRdb calls TRBD2, which cannot be checked without DNA. The germline gives CDR1 SGDLS, CDR2 YYNGEE. The CDR3 runs 15 residues. This CDR3 reads CASSVDISGKETQYF.

The chain links TRBV20-1 to TRBJ1-5; the D call from TCRdb, TRBD1, cannot be confirmed without DNA. The CDR3 consists of 14 residues. Per germline, CDR1 DFQATT and CDR2 SNEGSKA (reference sequence). CDR3: CSARDRTGGQPQHF.

The chain couples TRBV12-3 or TRBV12-4 to TRBJ2-4; the TCRdb call, TRBD1, lacks DNA for checking. This CDR3 spans 15 amino acids. Here the CDR3 reads CASSRTRSVSDIQYF.

The rearrangement joins TRBV4-3 to TRBJ2-7; TCRdb's D call, TRBD2, is unchecked because there is no DNA. The CDR3 loop spans 15 amino acids. Looked up from germline, CDR1 is LGHNA and CDR2 is YSLEER. CDR3: CASSHYSGAGYEQYF.

This chain connects TRBV7-2 to TRBJ2-7. CDR3 length equals 12 residues. Per germline, CDR1 SGHTA and CDR2 FQGNSA. CDR3 sequence reads: CASNKDTYEQYF.

V is TRBV7-2 and J is TRBJ2-1. CDR1 and CDR2 (germline): SGHTA, FQGNSA. The CDR3 contains 14 residues. The CDR3 sequence: CASSHPTLRYEQFF.

This sequence joins TRBV7-7 and TRBJ2-2; TCRdb picks TRBD2, but there is no DNA to check that call. Germline CDR1 and CDR2: SSHAT and FNYEAQ (reference sequence). The CDR3 has 13 residues. The CDR3 loop reads CASQAGNTGKLFF.

The rearrangement joins TRBV20-1 to TRBJ2-2; TCRdb lists TRBD2, though no DNA is available to test this call. The CDR3 runs 17 residues. Germline V gene sequence: CDR1 DFQATT, CDR2 SNEGSKA (reference sequence). CDR3 residues: CSARGLAGVDFSGELFF.

V usage is TRBV14 and J usage is TRBJ2-1; with no DNA, the TCRdb D assignment of TRBD2 cannot be verified. This CDR3 contains 15 residues. Germline CDR1 is SGHDN and CDR2 is FVKESK. This CDR3 reads CASSHQGRGSNEQFF.

The chain is built from TRBV5-1 and TRBJ1-5. The germline V gene has CDR1 SGHRS and CDR2 YFSETQ. The CDR3 consists of 15 residues. The CDR3 protein is CASSLAGRAEEPQHF.

The gene calls are TRBV5-1 and TRBJ1-3. Germline V gives CDR1 SGHRS, CDR2 YFSETQ. The CDR3 covers 16 residues. CDR3 protein: CASSSRDSLGGNTIYF. Full variable domain (outside the CDR3, taken from reference TRBV5-1 and TRBJ1-3): KAGVTQTPRYLIKTRGQQVTLSCSPISGHRSVSWYQQTPGQGLQFLFEYFSETQRNKGNFPGRFSGRQFSNSRSEMNVSTLELGDSALYLCASSSRDSLGGNTIYFGEGSWLTVV.

This chain uses TRBV20-1 with TRBJ2-3; TCRdb's D gene call, TRBD2, goes unchecked for lack of DNA. The germline CDR1 and CDR2 sequences are DFQATT and SNEGSKA (reference sequence). The CDR3 contains 14 residues. Here the CDR3 reads CSARFSGLTDTQYF.

The V call is TRBV2, the J call TRBJ2-5; TCRdb's D call, TRBD2, is unchecked because there is no DNA. The CDR3 is 15 amino acids. Germline values: CDR1 SNHLY, CDR2 FYNNEI. CDR3 amino acids: CASSEGLAGFETQYF.

The chain recombines TRBV10-3 with TRBJ2-3; the D call from TCRdb, TRBD1, cannot be confirmed without DNA. CDR3 length: 14 residues. Per germline, CDR1 ENHRY and CDR2 SYGVKD. The CDR3 is CAISASGRADTQYF.

V gene TRBV18 combines with J gene TRBJ2-5; TCRdb picks TRBD2, but there is no DNA to check that call. The CDR3 totals 18 residues. Looked up from germline, CDR1 is KGHSH and CDR2 is LQKENI. The CDR3 sequence is CASSPPSGLAAPQETQYF.

The rearrangement joins TRBV4-3 to TRBJ2-7; TCRdb's D call, TRBD2, is unchecked because there is no DNA. Germline V gene sequence: CDR1 LGHNA, CDR2 YSLEER. The length of the CDR3 is 15 residues. The CDR3: CASSQDLAGFYEQYF.

The chain has TRBV12-3 or TRBV12-4 and TRBJ1-5; TCRdb's D call, TRBD1, is unchecked because there is no DNA. The CDR3 is 14 residues long. The CDR3 here is CASSLPGTAQPQHF.

V usage is TRBV28 and J usage is TRBJ2-6; TCRdb's D call, TRBD1, is unchecked because there is no DNA. Germline CDR1 reads MDHEN; CDR2 reads SYDVKM. CDR3 length: 16 residues. CDR3 sequence reads: CASSRDTSSGANVLTF.

The rearrangement uses TRBV29-1 and TRBJ2-2; TCRdb's D call, TRBD2, is unchecked because there is no DNA. The germline CDR1 and CDR2 sequences are SQVTM and ANQGSEA. The CDR3 sequence is 15 residues long. The CDR3 sequence is CSVGFVRGNSGELFF.

The chain couples TRBV15 to TRBJ2-7; with no DNA, the TCRdb D assignment of TRBD1 cannot be verified. Germline V gene sequence: CDR1 LNHNV, CDR2 YYDKDF (reference sequence). The CDR3 loop spans 16 amino acids. CDR3 loop: CATSRDLGGTSYEQYF.

The chain employs TRBV5-1 and TRBJ2-5. Germline assignment: CDR1 SGHRS and CDR2 YFSETQ. The CDR3 sequence is 16 residues long. The CDR3 spells CASSLRWINPQETQYF.

V is TRBV10-3 and J is TRBJ1-1. The germline V gene has CDR1 ENHRY and CDR2 SYGVKD. The CDR3 runs 14 residues. The CDR3 region is CAITSVAINTEAFF.

The chain uses TRBV6-2 or TRBV6-3 and TRBJ1-1; TCRdb's assignment of TRBD1 cannot be checked, as there is no DNA. This CDR3 has 17 residues. Germline-derived CDR1 and CDR2 are MNHEY and SVGEGT. The CDR3 protein is CASSYGGQGPRNTEAFF.

This CDR3 is CASSFNGIREQYF. V gene TRBV28 combines with J gene TRBJ2-7. This CDR3 is built from 13 residues. The germline gives CDR1 MDHEN, CDR2 SYDVKM.